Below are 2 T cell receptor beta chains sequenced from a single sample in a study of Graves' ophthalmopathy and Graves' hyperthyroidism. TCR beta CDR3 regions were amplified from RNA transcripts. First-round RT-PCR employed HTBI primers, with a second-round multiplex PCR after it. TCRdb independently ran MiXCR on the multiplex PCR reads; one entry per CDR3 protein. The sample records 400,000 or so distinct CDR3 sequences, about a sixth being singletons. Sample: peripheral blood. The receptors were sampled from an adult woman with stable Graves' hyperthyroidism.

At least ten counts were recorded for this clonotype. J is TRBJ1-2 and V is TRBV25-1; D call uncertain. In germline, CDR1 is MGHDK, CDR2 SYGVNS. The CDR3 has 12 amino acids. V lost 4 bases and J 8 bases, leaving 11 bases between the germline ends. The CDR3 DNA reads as TGTGCCAGCAGTGCGGTATCTTCCGGCTACACCTTC. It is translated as CASSAVSSGYTF.

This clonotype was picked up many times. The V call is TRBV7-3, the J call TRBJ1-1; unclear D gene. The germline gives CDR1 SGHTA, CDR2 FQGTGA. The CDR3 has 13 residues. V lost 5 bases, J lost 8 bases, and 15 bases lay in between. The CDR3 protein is CASSDASGREAFF. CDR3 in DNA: TGTGCCAGCAGCGACGCCAGCGGGCGGGAAGCTTTCTTT.